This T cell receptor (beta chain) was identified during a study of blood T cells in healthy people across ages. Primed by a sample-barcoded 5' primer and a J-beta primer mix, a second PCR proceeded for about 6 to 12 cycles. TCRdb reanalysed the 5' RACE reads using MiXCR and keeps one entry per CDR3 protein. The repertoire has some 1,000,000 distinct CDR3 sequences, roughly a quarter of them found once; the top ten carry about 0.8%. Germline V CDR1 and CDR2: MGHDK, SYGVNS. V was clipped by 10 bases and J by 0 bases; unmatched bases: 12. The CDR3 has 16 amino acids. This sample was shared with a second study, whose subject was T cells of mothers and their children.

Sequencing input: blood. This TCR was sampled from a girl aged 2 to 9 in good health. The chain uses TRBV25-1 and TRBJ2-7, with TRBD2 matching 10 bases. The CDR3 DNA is TGTGCCAACACTACGGAGCGGGGGGGCGTCTCCTACGAGCAGTACTTC. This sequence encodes CANTTERGGVSYEQYF.